This TCR beta chain is drawn from a study of blood T cells in healthy people across ages. Sample donors were healthy Caucasian individuals that came from Russia, aged 6 to 90. Findings and limits, study-wide: The diversity estimates, figures obtained from one million T cells, were considered underestimates.

A J-beta primer mix and a sample-barcoded 5' primer were used in a second PCR of roughly 6 to 11 cycles. Each cDNA molecule, via a template-switch adaptor with 12 random nucleotides, was tagged. TCRdb called the 5' RACE reads again in MiXCR, with one record for every CDR3 protein. Here the sample spans over 500,000 distinct CDR3 sequences, over 25% being singletons. The CDR3 runs to 13 residues. Trimming shortened V by 4 bases and J by 0 bases, and 8 bases separated the two germline ends. Germline V gene lookup returns CDR1 SQVTM and CDR2 ANQGSEA. The table lists this clonotype with a few counts. What it binds is unknown. A further study also used this sample, focusing on T cells of mothers and their children. That source adds: Slightly higher, non-significant overlap characterized related mother-child pairs relative to unrelated pairs.

The chain links TRBV29-1 to TRBJ2-3; no definite D call. The sequenced sample was blood. This TCR was recovered from a boy aged 2 to 10 in good health. The CDR3 bases are TGCAGCGTTGTCCGGCACAGCACAGATACGCAGTATTTT. Amino acids: CSVVRHSTDTQYF.